The sequence of this T cell receptor beta chain was determined in a study of PD-1 blockade in classical Hodgkin lymphoma. Across the study: Patients received nivolumab 3 mg/kg intravenously every 2 weeks. Study results and caveats: In newly diagnosed patients, baseline TCR diversity was reportedly below that of healthy donors.

Every patient relapsed after autologous stem cell transplantation, and brentuximab vedotin exposure varied. The investigators isolated CD8+ T cells from thawed PBMCs using magnetic negative selection. Data came from immunoSEQ multiplex PCR; TCRdb stores just in-frame clones and leaves some out. The sample includes more than 10,000 clones, 84% of them seen just once. Comment on this clone: Its antigen is undetermined.

This CDR3 has 17 amino acids. The germline V gene encodes CDR1 LNHNV and CDR2 YYDKDF (reference sequence). With 6 bases clipped from V and 0 bases from J, the junction kept 9 bases outside the gene matches. This specimen was CD8+ T cells from blood, taken at baseline. The chain uses TRBV15 and TRBJ2-2; 8 nucleotides agree with TRBD2. The sequence came from a human donor with classical Hodgkin lymphoma. As DNA, the CDR3 is TGTGCCACCAGACCCCCGGTAGCGGGAACGAACACCGGGGAGCTGTTTTTT. Translation gives CATRPPVAGTNTGELFF.